The 20 T cell receptor beta chains in this list originate from one sample, sequenced in a study of T-cell reconstitution after alpha-beta-depleted transplantation in children. Library preparation (for TCRbeta) was performed with unique molecular identifiers. TCRdb called the PCR reads again in MiXCR, with one record for every CDR3 protein. The profile covers hundreds of thousands of distinct CDR3 sequences, with roughly 14% appearing a single time and around 0.8% taken by the ten largest. Sequences were derived from PBMCs, sampled before TCRalphabeta/CD19-depleted stem cell transplant. These receptors were taken from a girl aged 2-10 years with congenital amegakaryocytic thrombocytopenia, due to receive a stem cell transplant.

This clonotype was seen repeatedly, ten times or more. V and J are TRBV12-3 or TRBV12-4 and TRBJ1-6, with TRBD1 as a possible D gene (5 bases). This CDR3 has 14 amino acids. V was pared by 3 bases and J by 10 bases, with 13 bases between. CDR3 sequence (DNA): TGTGCCAGCAGTTTGAGTCAGGGCGGATCACCCCTCCACTTT. It codes for CASSLSQGGSPLHF.

The V gene is TRBV7-6, the J gene TRBJ2-7; D uncertain. The CDR3 is made up of 15 amino acids. CDR1 SGHVS and CDR2 FNYEAQ come from the germline V gene. Trimming pared 0 bases from V and 7 bases from J, leaving 16 bases between. The CDR3 loop is CASSLAPRGLFEQYF. The DNA of the CDR3 is TGTGCCAGCAGCTTAGCTCCTCGCGGCCTCTTTGAGCAGTACTTC.

There are a few counts of this clonotype. The DNA of the CDR3 is TGTGCCAGCAGCTTAATAACCGGCAGGTACAGCGAGCAGTACTTC. Residues: CASSLITGRYSEQYF. This chain joins TRBV11-2 and TRBJ2-7; D is unclear. The germline gives CDR1 SGHAT, CDR2 FQNNGV. The CDR3 totals 15 residues. The V gene lost 2 bases and the J gene lost 6 bases, with 17 bases spanning the gap.

This chain connects TRBV25-1 to TRBJ1-1, with D perhaps TRBD1 (6 bases). This CDR3 region has 12 residues. Germline V gene lookup returns CDR1 MGHDK and CDR2 SYGVNS. Trimming removed 3 bases at V and 8 bases at J, with 10 bases between. The CDR3 loop reads CASSDQDREAFF. CDR3 coding DNA: TGTGCCAGCAGTGACCAAGACAGGGAAGCTTTCTTT.

In this sample, this clonotype turned up a few times. The V and J genes are TRBV12-3 or TRBV12-4 and TRBJ2-3; perhaps TRBD2 as D (5 bases). V was shortened by 0 bases and J by 5 bases, with 12 bases between the two germline ends. This CDR3 comprises 15 residues. CDR3 sequence (DNA): TGTGCCAGCAGTTTAGCGGGAGCTCGCAAAGATACGCAGTATTTT. It is translated as CASSLAGARKDTQYF.

The V gene is TRBV4-1, the J gene TRBJ2-5; D not resolved. Looked up from germline, CDR1 is MGHRA and CDR2 is YSYEKL. The CDR3 contains 13 residues. Trimming cost V 1 base and J 5 bases, with 8 bases left between them. CDR3 sequence reads: CASSQVETETQYF. In nucleotides, the CDR3 is TGCGCCAGCAGCCAAGTGGAGACGGAGACCCAGTACTTC.

This clonotype showed up many times. The chain is built from TRBV28 and TRBJ2-3; D gene uncertain. The germline gives CDR1 MDHEN, CDR2 SYDVKM. This CDR3 spans 12 amino acids. V was pared by 10 bases and J by 6 bases, with 14 bases between. CDR3 DNA sequence: TGTGCCACCAGAACAGTGGTCGATACGCAGTATTTT. Its translation is CATRTVVDTQYF. Combining the CDR3 with reference TRBV28 and TRBJ2-3 gives the whole variable domain DVKVTQSSRYLVKRTGEKVFLECVQDMDHENMFWYRQDPGLGLRLIYFSYDVKMKEKGDIPEGYSVSREKKERFSLILESASTNQTSMYLCATRTVVDTQYFGPGTRLTVL.

This clonotype was counted many times. The chain uses TRBV25-1 and TRBJ2-2; unclear D gene. The V end was cut by 9 bases, the J end by 2 bases, with 7 bases between. In germline, CDR1 is MGHDK, CDR2 SYGVNS. The CDR3 runs 12 residues. The CDR3 sequence is CASQTNTGELFF. CDR3 sequence (DNA): TGTGCCAGTCAGACAAACACCGGGGAGCTGTTTTTT.

V and J are TRBV7-9 and TRBJ1-6; no clear D gene. The CDR3 runs to 14 residues. Deletions cut 1 base from V and 6 bases from J, with 7 bases between. Germline V gene sequence: CDR1 SEHNR, CDR2 FQNEAQ (reference sequence). This CDR3 reads CASSLDRTNSPLHF. The CDR3 DNA follows: TGTGCCAGCAGCTTAGATAGGACTAATTCACCCCTCCACTTT.

The V and J genes are TRBV20-1 and TRBJ1-1; 8 bases fit TRBD1. Per germline, CDR1 DFQATT and CDR2 SNEGSKA (reference sequence). The CDR3 spans 12 residues. The ends lost 6 bases at V and 7 bases at J; junction bases unmatched: 7. The CDR3 is CSARSGGLEAFF. The DNA for the CDR3 is TGCAGTGCCAGGTCAGGGGGCCTTGAAGCTTTCTTT.

This clonotype was seen ten or more times. The V gene is TRBV7-2, the J gene TRBJ2-1; D unresolved. Germline V gives CDR1 SGHTA, CDR2 FQGNSA. The length of the CDR3 is 16 residues. Trimming removed 5 bases from V and 7 bases from J, with 21 bases in between. In DNA, the CDR3 is TGTGCCAGCAGCGCCCTTGGGCAGGTTTTTATAAATGAGCAGTTCTTC. It is translated as CASSALGQVFINEQFF.

The chain couples TRBV27 to TRBJ2-1; 7 nucleotides match TRBD1. Unmatched junction bases numbered 4, after V lost 5 bases and J lost 12 bases. CDR3 length: 11 amino acids. Germline CDR1 and CDR2: MNHEY and SMNVEV (reference sequence). Here the CDR3 DNA reads TGTGCCAGCAGTACAGGGGTGGGGCAGTTCTTC. Translation gives CASSTGVGQFF.

The chain combines TRBV12-3 or TRBV12-4 with TRBJ2-7, with D unclear. The CDR3 spans 12 residues. The V and J ends lost 8 bases and 7 bases respectively, with 15 bases between them. CDR3 coding DNA: TGTGCCAGCGCCCCGACCCTGCAGGAGCAGTACTTC. This gives the protein CASAPTLQEQYF.

On this clonotype itself: With a much larger clone just one base away, this may be a read error. DNA for the CDR3: TGTGCCAGCAATTTCGGGTCTTGGGCCAAAAACATTCAGTACTTC. It is translated as CASNFGSWAKNIQYF. V is TRBV28 and J is TRBJ2-4; no clear D. The CDR3 sequence is 15 residues long. V lost 7 bases and J lost 1, with 14 bases in between. Germline V gene sequence: CDR1 MDHEN, CDR2 SYDVKM.

This rearrangement joins TRBV27 to TRBJ2-1, with D unresolved. The ends were cut back, 4 bases at V and 0 bases at J, with 16 bases in the middle. CDR1 is MNHEY and CDR2 is SMNVEV in the germline V gene (reference sequence). This CDR3 has 17 residues. The CDR3 is CASSSRRRHPSYNEQFF. The CDR3 DNA follows: TGTGCCAGCAGTTCTCGCAGGCGCCACCCCTCCTACAATGAGCAGTTCTTC.

This clonotype was seen many times. The V gene is TRBV7-4, the J gene TRBJ1-2, with 8 bases lining up with TRBD1. The J segment lost 3 bases and the V segment lost 5 bases, leaving 8 bases of the junction unmatched. CDR3 length: 15 residues. Germline lookup yields CDR1 SGHVT and CDR2 SQSDAQ. CDR3 in amino acids: CASSLTGVIDYGYTF. The CDR3 nucleotides are TGTGCCAGCAGCCTGACAGGGGTGATAGACTATGGCTACACCTTC.

This clonotype occurred many times. The chain has TRBV10-3 and TRBJ2-1; a weak D match, TRBD2 (5 bases). CDR1 ENHRY and CDR2 SYGVKD come from the germline V gene. This CDR3 spans 15 amino acids. Trimming stripped 0 bases from V and 9 bases from J, with 15 bases between. The CDR3 loop reads CAISESRAQRGEQFF. CDR3 nucleotide sequence: TGTGCCATCAGTGAGTCAAGGGCGCAACGGGGTGAGCAGTTCTTC.

This clonotype was counted many times. The rearrangement joins TRBV12-3 or TRBV12-4 to TRBJ2-2; the D gene is possibly TRBD1 (6 bases). The germline V and J ends were trimmed by 2 bases and 3 bases, with 7 bases remaining between them. This CDR3 has 14 amino acids. This chain's CDR3 is CASSLKGDTGELFF. Written as DNA, the CDR3 is TGTGCCAGCAGTTTAAAGGGGGACACCGGGGAGCTGTTTTTT.

The chain employs TRBV7-9 and TRBJ1-1, with D possibly TRBD1 on 6 matching bases. The V gene's germline CDR1 is SEHNR and CDR2 FQNEAQ (reference sequence). The CDR3 sequence is 14 residues long. Trimming shortened V by 1 base and J by 3 bases, and 9 bases separated the two germline ends. The CDR3 DNA reads TGTGCCAGCAGCTTAGAGGCAGGGGACACTGAAGCTTTCTTT. Protein sequence: CASSLEAGDTEAFF.

The gene calls are TRBV27 and TRBJ2-7; D possibly corresponds to TRBD1 (6 bases). Per the germline V gene, CDR1 is MNHEY and CDR2 is SMNVEV (reference sequence). CDR3 length: 13 residues. Deletions cut 7 bases from V and 12 bases from J, with 22 bases between. The CDR3, as DNA: TGTGCCAGCACGGGTGGGTACAGGGATTTTCTGTACTTC. This encodes CASTGGYRDFLYF.